A single sample gave rise to the 5 T cell receptor beta chains below, sequenced in a study of T-cell memory formation after mild COVID-19. TCRdb reprocessed the 5' RACE reads via MiXCR and lists one record per CDR3 protein. The repertoire holds around 300,000 distinct CDR3 sequences, with approximately 7.6% as singletons. The sequenced material came from PBMCs or a T cell subset sorted from them (not recorded which). Source of these receptors: a man in his late teens or twenties who had mild COVID-19 (a few samples of this study predate the infection). Cell type and time point are not known.

This clonotype was counted between two and nine times. The V call is TRBV10-3, the J call TRBJ2-7, with 8 positions matching TRBD1. Per the germline V gene, CDR1 is ENHRY and CDR2 is SYGVKD. The trim removed 5 bases at V and 3 bases at J, leaving 3 bases unmatched. The length of the CDR3 is 13 residues. For the CDR3, the DNA is TGTGCCATCAGTCAGGGACAGGACTACGAGCAGTACGTC. It specifies CAISQGQDYEQYV.

CDR3 sequence reads: CAWSVASNQPQHF. The CDR3 region has the DNA TGTGCCTGGAGTGTAGCCAGCAATCAGCCCCAGCATTTT. This sequence joins TRBV30 and TRBJ1-5; no definite D call. This CDR3 contains 13 residues. Germline CDR1 is GTSNPN and CDR2 is SVGIG (reference sequence). V was trimmed by 0 bases and J by 1 base, leaving 4 bases between them.

The chain links TRBV20-1 to TRBJ2-3; no firm D call. V lost 3 bases to trimming and J lost 0 bases, with 13 bases between them. Per germline, CDR1 DFQATT and CDR2 SNEGSKA (reference sequence). The CDR3 is 15 amino acids. CDR3 nucleotides: TGCAGTGCTAGCGTACGAAAAGCTAGCACAGATACGCAGTATTTT. Translation: CSASVRKASTDTQYF.

This clonotype was picked up many times. The chain employs TRBV5-1 and TRBJ2-7; 7 nucleotides line up with TRBD2. Per germline, CDR1 SGHRS and CDR2 YFSETQ. The CDR3 loop spans 13 amino acids. The V segment lost 2 bases and the J segment 6 bases; nucleotides outside the gene matches: 5. CDR3 sequence: CASSFPGEGEQYF. The DNA of the CDR3 is TGCGCCAGCAGCTTTCCGGGGGAGGGCGAGCAGTACTTC. Drawing the rest from reference TRBV5-1 and TRBJ2-7, the complete variable domain is KAGVTQTPRYLIKTRGQQVTLSCSPISGHRSVSWYQQTPGQGLQFLFEYFSETQRNKGNFPGRFSGRQFSNSRSEMNVSTLELGDSALYLCASSFPGEGEQYFGPGTRLTVT.

This clonotype showed up many times. The V gene is TRBV6-5, the J gene TRBJ1-2; D is unresolved. The CDR3 has 15 amino acids. The germline V gene encodes CDR1 MNHEY and CDR2 SVGAGI. Trimming removed 4 bases at V and 2 bases at J, with 14 bases between. This CDR3 is CASSLRLTGNYGYTF. As DNA, the CDR3 is TGTGCCAGCAGTTTACGATTGACCGGCAACTATGGCTACACCTTC.